Listed below are T cell receptor beta chains from one sample, sequenced in a study of blood T cell repertoires in COVID-19. Here immunoSEQ multiplex PCR was the method, and the copy in TCRdb shows in-frame clones only, minus some. The repertoire holds a few hundred thousand clones, with more than 80% as singletons. Sequencing was carried out using peripheral blood. These TCRs come from a woman in her twenties or thirties with COVID-19, enrolled during active disease. CDR3s include the opening cysteine and the closing phenylalanine or tryptophan. A D gene is named only where the DNA matches it firmly. Size is omitted from some rows. Given values are once, few, many or a class for expanded clones.

>-|TRBV28|TRBJ1-4|-
CASSLMAAINEKLFF
TGTGCCAGCAGTTTAATGGCGGCTATTAATGAAAAACTGTTTTTT
>-|TRBV28|TRBJ1-2|-
CASSLLGQGNYGYTF
TGTGCCAGCAGTTTATTAGGGCAGGGGAACTATGGCTACACCTTC
>-|TRBV6-5|TRBJ1-1|once
CASSYLTGIMNTEAFF
TGTGCCAGCAGTTACCTTACAGGGATAATGAACACTGAAGCTTTCTTT
>-|TRBV11-2|TRBJ2-2|-
CASSLDYRNTGELFF
TGTGCCAGCAGCTTAGATTACAGAAACACCGGGGAGCTGTTTTTT
>TRBD1|TRBV27|TRBJ1-1|-
CASSLLQGARVEAFF
TGTGCCAGCAGTTTACTCCAGGGGGCACGAGTCGAAGCTTTCTTT
>TRBD2|TRBV6-2/TRBV6-3|TRBJ2-7|-
CASSYHGAGGHYEQYF
TGTGCCAGCAGTTACCATGGTGCGGGAGGGCACTACGAGCAGTACTTC
>TRBD2|TRBV7-2|TRBJ2-7|-
CASSLRELYEQYF
TGTGCCAGCAGCCTGCGGGAGTTATACGAGCAGTACTTC
>-|TRBV3-1/TRBV3-2|TRBJ2-2|once
CASSQHSGVNKVGELFF
TGTGCCAGCAGCCAGCACTCCGGGGTTAACAAAGTCGGGGAGCTGTTTTTT
>-|TRBV6-2/TRBV6-3|TRBJ1-1|-
CASSYQGRSNEAFF
TGTGCCAGCAGTTACCAGGGAAGGAGTAATGAAGCTTTCTTT
>TRBD1|TRBV29-1|TRBJ2-7|-
CSVAAGTGAYEQYF
TGCAGCGTTGCCGCCGGGACAGGGGCCTACGAGCAGTACTTC
>-|TRBV7-2|TRBJ2-7|-
CASSLSGGGTYEQYF
TGTGCCAGCAGCTTATCTGGCGGGGGCACCTACGAGCAGTACTTC
>TRBD2|TRBV9|TRBJ2-3|-
CASSVTSGGAGTQYF
TGTGCCAGCAGCGTCACTAGCGGGGGGGCCGGTACGCAGTATTTT
>-|TRBV9|TRBJ2-1|-
CASSVGPGRNEQFF
TGTGCCAGCAGCGTAGGGCCAGGGAGGAATGAGCAGTTCTTC
>-|TRBV6-5|TRBJ2-7|-
CASRRDSYEQYF
TGTGCCAGCAGACGGGATTCCTACGAGCAGTACTTC
>TRBD1|TRBV7-6|TRBJ2-2|-
CASSSRQGGTGELFF
TGTGCCAGCAGCTCTAGACAGGGTGGCACCGGGGAGCTGTTTTTT
>TRBD2|TRBV10-3|TRBJ2-1|-
CAISDVKSRTSYNEQFF
TGTGCCATCAGTGATGTTAAATCTAGGACTAGCTACAATGAGCAGTTCTTC